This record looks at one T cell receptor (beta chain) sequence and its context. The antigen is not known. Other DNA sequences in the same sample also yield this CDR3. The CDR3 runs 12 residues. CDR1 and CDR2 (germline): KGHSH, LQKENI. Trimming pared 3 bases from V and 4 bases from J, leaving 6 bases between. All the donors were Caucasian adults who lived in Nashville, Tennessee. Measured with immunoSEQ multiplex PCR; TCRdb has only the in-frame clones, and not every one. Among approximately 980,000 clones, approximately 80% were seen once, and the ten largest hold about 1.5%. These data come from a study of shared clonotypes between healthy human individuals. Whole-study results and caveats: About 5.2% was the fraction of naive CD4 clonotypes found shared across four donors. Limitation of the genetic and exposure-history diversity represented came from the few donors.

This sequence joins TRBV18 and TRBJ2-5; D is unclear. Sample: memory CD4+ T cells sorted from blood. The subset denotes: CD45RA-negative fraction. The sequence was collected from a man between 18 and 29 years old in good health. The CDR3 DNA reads TGTGCCAGCTCACCTGGTCGAGAGACCCAGTACTTC. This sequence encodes CASSPGRETQYF.